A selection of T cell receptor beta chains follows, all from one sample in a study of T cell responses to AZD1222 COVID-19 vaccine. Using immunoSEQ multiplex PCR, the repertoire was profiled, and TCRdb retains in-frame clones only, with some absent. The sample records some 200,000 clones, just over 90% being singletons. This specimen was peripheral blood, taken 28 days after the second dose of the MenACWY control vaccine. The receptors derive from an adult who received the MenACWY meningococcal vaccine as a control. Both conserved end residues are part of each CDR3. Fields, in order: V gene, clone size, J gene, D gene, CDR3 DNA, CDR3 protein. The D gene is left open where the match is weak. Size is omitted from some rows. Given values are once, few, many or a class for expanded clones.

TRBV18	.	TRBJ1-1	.	TGTGCCAGCTCACCACTTCCCTCGGTGAACACTGAAGCTTTCTTT	CASSPLPSVNTEAFF
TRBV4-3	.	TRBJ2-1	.	TGCGCCAGCAGCCAAGATTGGGCCTCCTACAATGAGCAGTTCTTC	CASSQDWASYNEQFF
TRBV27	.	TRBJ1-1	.	TGTGCCAGCAGTTTAGTATGGGGGACTGAAGCTTTCTTT	CASSLVWGTEAFF
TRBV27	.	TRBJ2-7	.	TGTGCCAGCAGTTTATACTTACAAACCTCCTACGAGCAGTACTTC	CASSLYLQTSYEQYF
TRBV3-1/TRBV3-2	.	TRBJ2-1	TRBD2	TGTGCCAGCAGCCGCCCCGGGAGGGGGTCACCCTACAATGAGCAGTTCTTC	CASSRPGRGSPYNEQFF
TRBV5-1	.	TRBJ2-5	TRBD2	TGCGCCAGCAGCTTGACTGGGACTAGCGATGGGACCCAGTACTTC	CASSLTGTSDGTQYF
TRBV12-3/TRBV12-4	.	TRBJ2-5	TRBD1	TGTGCCAGCAGCAGGGGGACAGAGACCCAGTACTTC	CASSRGTETQYF
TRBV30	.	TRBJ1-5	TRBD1	TGTGCCTGGGGACAGGGGGAAGGTCAGCCCCAGCATTTT	CAWGQGEGQPQHF
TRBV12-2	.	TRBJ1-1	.	TGTGCAAGTCGTCCAACCCGGGGTGGCACTGAAGCTTTCTTT	CASRPTRGGTEAFF
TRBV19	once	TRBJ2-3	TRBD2	TGTGCCAGTAGCCCGATGGGACTAGCGGGCACAGATACGCAGTATTTT	CASSPMGLAGTDTQYF
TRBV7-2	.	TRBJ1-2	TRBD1	TGTGCCAGCAGCTTAGATCGGGACAGGGGGAATGGCTACACCTTC	CASSLDRDRGNGYTF
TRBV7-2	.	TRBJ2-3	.	TGTGCCAGCAGCTTAGACGGGCGCCCTGGCACAGATACGCAGTATTTT	CASSLDGRPGTDTQYF
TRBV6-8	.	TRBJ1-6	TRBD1	TGTGCCAGCGGGGACAGGGGACAGGGGGTTTCACCCCTCCACTTT	CASGDRGQGVSPLHF
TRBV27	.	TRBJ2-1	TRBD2	TGTGCCAGCAGTTGGGGGACTAGCCGCGTCCCCTACAATGAGCAGTTCTTC	CASSWGTSRVPYNEQFF
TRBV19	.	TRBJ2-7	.	TGTGCCAGTAGCAATACGGACAGAACCTCCTACGAGCAGTACTTC	CASSNTDRTSYEQYF
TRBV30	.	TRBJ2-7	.	TGTGCCTGGAGGGAAAAAGGAGCGGTTGACGAGCAGTACTTC	CAWREKGAVDEQYF
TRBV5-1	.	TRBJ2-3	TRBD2	TGCGCCAGCAGCTTGGCCGGTATAGCGGGAGGACAAGATACGCAGTATTTT	CASSLAGIAGGQDTQYF
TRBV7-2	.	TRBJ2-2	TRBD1	TGTGCCAGCAGCTTATCGGGGACAGGGGACGGGGAGCTGTTTTTT	CASSLSGTGDGELFF
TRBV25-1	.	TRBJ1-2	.	TGTGCCAGCAGTGAATATGGGCGGAAAAACTATGGCTACACCTTC	CASSEYGRKNYGYTF
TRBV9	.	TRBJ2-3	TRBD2	TGTGCCAGCAGCGTGGGACTAGCTAGCACAGATACGCAGTATTTT	CASSVGLASTDTQYF
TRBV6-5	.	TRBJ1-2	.	TGTGCCAGCACCCCAAGTGGGGGTGGCTACACCTTC	CASTPSGGGYTF
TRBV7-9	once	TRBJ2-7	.	TGTGCCAGCAGCCTACAGGGCTACGAGCAGTACTTC	CASSLQGYEQYF
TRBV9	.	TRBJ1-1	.	TGTGCCAGCAGTCGGGACATTTACACTGAAGCTTTCTTT	CASSRDIYTEAFF
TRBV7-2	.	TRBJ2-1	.	TGTGCCAGCAGCCCAAACACCGGGACGGGGGCGGATGAGCAGTTCTTC	CASSPNTGTGADEQFF
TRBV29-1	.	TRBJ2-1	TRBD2	TGCAGCGTCGAGAGAGGCCTAGCGGCGCATGAGCAGTTCTTC	CSVERGLAAHEQFF
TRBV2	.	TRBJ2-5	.	TGTGCCATCCATGGGGCGGGACGAGGAGAGACCCAGTACTTC	CAIHGAGRGETQYF
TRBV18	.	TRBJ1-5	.	TGTGCCAGCTCACCCCGGCGGGGGGGCAATCAGCCCCAGCATTTT	CASSPRRGGNQPQHF
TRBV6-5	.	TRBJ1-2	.	TGTGCCAGCAGTTACGGGGCACCCCAGGAGGGCTATGGCTACACCTTC	CASSYGAPQEGYGYTF
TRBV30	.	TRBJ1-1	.	TGTGCCTGGAGTTACGGAGGGGGCACTGAAGCTTTCTTT	CAWSYGGGTEAFF
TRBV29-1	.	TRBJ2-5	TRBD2	TGCAGCACCGCCACCTCTAGCGGATACCAAGAGACCCAGTACTTC	CSTATSSGYQETQYF
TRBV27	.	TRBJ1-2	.	TGTGCCAGCAGTTTAATGTCAGGGAATCATGGCTACACCTTC	CASSLMSGNHGYTF
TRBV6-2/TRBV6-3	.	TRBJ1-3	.	TGTGCCAGCAGTTACGGGAACAGACCCTCTGGAAACACCATATATTTT	CASSYGNRPSGNTIYF
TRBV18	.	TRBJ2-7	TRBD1	TGTGCCAGCTCACCAACGACAGGGGACGAGCAGTACTTC	CASSPTTGDEQYF
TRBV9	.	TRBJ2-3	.	TGTGCCAGCAGCCGCGGCGGGGTGGATACGCAGTATTTT	CASSRGGVDTQYF
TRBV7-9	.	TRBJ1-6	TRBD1	TGTGCCAGCAGCTTAGGGGGGGGACAGGGAAGTTCACCCCTCCACTTT	CASSLGGGQGSSPLHF
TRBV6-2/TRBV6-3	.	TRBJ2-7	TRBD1	TGTGCCAGCAGTTACTCCGGGACAGACCTCTACGAGCAGTACTTC	CASSYSGTDLYEQYF
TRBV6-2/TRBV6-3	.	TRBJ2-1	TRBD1	TGTGCCAGCAGTTGGCTCCGGACAGGGGGATCTGAGCAGTTCTTC	CASSWLRTGGSEQFF
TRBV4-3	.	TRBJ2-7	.	TGCGCCAGCAGCCAAGATAGGGGGAACTCCTACGAGCAGTACTTC	CASSQDRGNSYEQYF
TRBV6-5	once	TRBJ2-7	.	TGTGCCAGCAGCTCGGGACTTGGATACGAGCAGTACTTC	CASSSGLGYEQYF
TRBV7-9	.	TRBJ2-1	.	TGTGCCAGCAGCTTAAACGGGCCTACCTACAATGAGCAGTTCTTC	CASSLNGPTYNEQFF
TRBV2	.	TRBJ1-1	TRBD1	TGTGCCAGCGCCACCGGGACAGTGATGAACACTGAAGCTTTCTTT	CASATGTVMNTEAFF
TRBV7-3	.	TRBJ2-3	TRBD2	TGTGCCAGCAGCCTCCCTAGCGGTAGCACAGATACGCAGTATTTT	CASSLPSGSTDTQYF
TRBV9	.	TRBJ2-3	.	TGTGCCAGCAGCGGGGGGGTGGCTAGCACAGATACGCAGTATTTT	CASSGGVASTDTQYF
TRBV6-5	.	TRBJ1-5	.	TGTGCCGGCCGGGACGCCGGGAGCAATCAGCCCCAGCATTTT	CAGRDAGSNQPQHF
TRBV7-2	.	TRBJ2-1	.	TGTGCCAGCAGCATCGGAGGTGCCTACAATGAGCAGTTCTTC	CASSIGGAYNEQFF
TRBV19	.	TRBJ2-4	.	TGTGCCAGTAGTCCCAGGGGCAATCCGAACATTCAGTACTTC	CASSPRGNPNIQYF
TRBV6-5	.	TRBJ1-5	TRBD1	TGTGCCAGCAGCCTACCGGGACAGGGGTTTCAGCCCCAGCATTTT	CASSLPGQGFQPQHF
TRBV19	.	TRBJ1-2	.	TGTGCCAGTAGTATACAAGTGAACTATGGCTACACCTTC	CASSIQVNYGYTF
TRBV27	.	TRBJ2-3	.	TGTGCCAGCAGTTTATGGGGCGGCGACACAGATACGCAGTATTTT	CASSLWGGDTDTQYF
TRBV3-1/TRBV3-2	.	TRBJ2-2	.	TGTGCCAGCAGCCGATGGACGGCCGCAGGGGAGCTGTTTTTT	CASSRWTAAGELFF
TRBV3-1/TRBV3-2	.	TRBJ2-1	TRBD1	TGTGCCAGCAGCCCTCCCAGACAGGGGGTTTCCTACAATGAGCAGTTCTTC	CASSPPRQGVSYNEQFF
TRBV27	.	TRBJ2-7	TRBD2	TGTGCCAGCAGTCCCCTGGGGGGGGTTCACTACGAGCAGTACTTC	CASSPLGGVHYEQYF
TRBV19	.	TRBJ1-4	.	TGTGCCAGTAGTATACTCCTGACAGACCACAGCCCACATGAAAAACTGTTTTTT	CASSILLTDHSPHEKLFF
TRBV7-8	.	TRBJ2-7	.	TGTGCCAGCAGCTCGTACGAGCAGTACTTC	CASSSYEQYF
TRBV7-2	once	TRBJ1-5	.	TGTGCCAGCAGCTCCTCGGGGCGGCCCCAGCATTTT	CASSSSGRPQHF
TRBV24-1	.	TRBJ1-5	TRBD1	TGTGCCACCAGTGATACTAAGTCCGGGACAGGGGACAATCAGCCCCAGCATTTT	CATSDTKSGTGDNQPQHF
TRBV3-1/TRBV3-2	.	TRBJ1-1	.	TGTGCCAGCAGCCAAACAGTGGGGAACACTGAAGCTTTCTTT	CASSQTVGNTEAFF
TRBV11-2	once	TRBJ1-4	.	TGTGCCAGCAGCTTCTTCCGGGAGGGTGAAAAACTGTTTTTT	CASSFFREGEKLFF